These T cell receptor beta chains were read from a single sample in a study of blood T cell repertoires in COVID-19. TCRdb's copy holds only in-frame clones and misses some; the assay was immunoSEQ multiplex PCR. This table has roughly 430,000 clones, approximately 85% appearing once. Input material: PBMCs or T cells enriched from blood (not recorded which). The receptors originated from a woman aged 40-49 years with acute COVID-19. Both conserved end residues are part of each CDR3. The D gene is left open where the match is weak. Only some rows state a clone size, as once, few, many or a class for expanded clones.

>TRBD1|TRBJ2-7|-|TRBV27
TGTGCCAGCAGTGAAGGGACAGGGAGACTGTTCGAGCAGTACTTC
CASSEGTGRLFEQYF
>-|TRBJ2-7|-|TRBV5-8
TGTGCCAGCAGCTTGGAGCTACAGGGCGAGCAGTACTTC
CASSLELQGEQYF
>-|TRBJ1-4|-|TRBV14
TGTGCCAGCAGCCAAGGAATGTTTAACAGGGTTGCTAATGAAAAACTGTTTTTT
CASSQGMFNRVANEKLFF
>-|TRBJ2-7|-|TRBV11-3
TGTGCCAGCAGCTTGTACAGCCCCGACTACGAGCAGTACTTC
CASSLYSPDYEQYF
>TRBD2|TRBJ2-7|-|TRBV27
TGTGCCAGCATGGGAGGGGCCAGCTCCTACGAGCAGTACTTC
CASMGGASSYEQYF
>TRBD2|TRBJ2-3|-|TRBV2
TGTGCCAGCAGTAACCCGGGACTAGCGGCGCCCACAGATACGCAGTATTTT
CASSNPGLAAPTDTQYF
>-|TRBJ2-2|few|TRBV20-1
TGCAGTGCTAGTCGGGTGACGGGTACCGGGGAGCTGTTTTTT
CSASRVTGTGELFF
>-|TRBJ2-7|once|TRBV7-8
TGTGCCAGCAGCGAAAAAGGGGCAGGGGCACAGCCCTACGAGCAGTACTTC
CASSEKGAGAQPYEQYF
>-|TRBJ1-1|-|TRBV27
TGTGCCAGCAGTCCATCATCGGCTTCAGGTCCCGGAGCTTTCTTT
CASSPSSASGPGAFF
>-|TRBJ2-7|-|TRBV10-2
TGCGCCAGCAGTGAGTCCGGACAGCTGAACTACGAGCAGTACTTC
CASSESGQLNYEQYF
>TRBD1|TRBJ1-2|-|TRBV12-5
TGTGCTATAAAGGACAGGGAGCCCTATGGCTACACCTTC
CAIKDREPYGYTF
>-|TRBJ2-5|once|TRBV18
TGTGCCAGCTCACATTCGGACTACTGGGGAGAGACCCAGTACTTC
CASSHSDYWGETQYF
>TRBD1|TRBJ1-2|-|TRBV9
TGTGCCAGCAGCTCAAGGGGGACAGGGGGCACCTATGGCTACACCTTC
CASSSRGTGGTYGYTF
>TRBD2|TRBJ2-3|-|TRBV10-3
TGTGCCATCAGTGAACTAGCGGGGACGGTGCGGCCCTCAGATACGCAGTATTTT
CAISELAGTVRPSDTQYF
>-|TRBJ1-6|once|TRBV18
TGTGCCAGCTCACCCACTCCCCGTAATTCACCCCTCCACTTT
CASSPTPRNSPLHF
>-|TRBJ1-4|-|TRBV30
TGTGCCTGGAGTCAAGGGGGAAATGAAAAACTGTTTTTT
CAWSQGGNEKLFF
>TRBD1|TRBJ1-1|-|TRBV4-1
TGCGCCAGCAGCCATCCGGGACAGAGAACTGAAGCTTTCTTT
CASSHPGQRTEAFF
>TRBD2|TRBJ2-2|-|TRBV5-1
TGCGCCAGCAGCTGGGCAGGGACTACCCAACTAACGACCGGGGAGCTGTTTTTT
CASSWAGTTQLTTGELFF